The source of this TCR beta chain is a study of regulatory T cells in long-lasting Graves disease. At the level of the study: In persistent Graves' disease, antithyroid drugs had been taken for over 5 years and TSH receptor antibodies stayed positive.

Study conclusions and caveats: Rather than thyroid tissue, only peripheral blood underwent study.

CDR3 size: 13 residues. Germline CDR1 MDHEN, CDR2 SYDVKM. V was pared by 6 bases and J by 3 bases, with 11 bases between. This clonotype showed up many times. What it recognizes is unknown. Through Arm-PCR of CDR3 regions and iRepertoire HTBI primers, TCR beta libraries were built. Original processing notes: Analysis of the samples identified over 60 TRBV and 14 TRBJ segments. MiXCR, run by TCRdb on the multiplex PCR reads, gives a single entry per CDR3 protein. The V and J calls and clone size are TCRdb's, not the authors'. This repertoire shows fewer than 550,000 distinct CDR3 sequences, roughly a fifth found once; its top ten account for more than 6%. Time point: persistent/refractory GD, antithyroid drugs over 5 years with positive TRAb. RNA from PBMCs was the source of the TCR library.

The TCR was taken from a female donor with Graves disease. V usage is TRBV28 and J usage is TRBJ1-2; D perhaps matches TRBD1 (5 bases). The source material was peripheral blood mononuclear cells (PBMCs), sampled when the disease was refractory, from a patient treated with antithyroid drugs. This CDR3 reads CASSLQGYYGYTF. In nucleotides, the CDR3 is TGTGCCAGCAGCCTCCAGGGATACTATGGCTACACCTTC.